Sequencing of this TCR beta chain was carried out in a study of blood T cell repertoires in COVID-19. About the research overall: Sources were T cells, B-cell-depleted T cells, or PBMCs; the material itself was cDNA or gDNA.

CDR1 and CDR2 from the germline V gene are SGHAT and FQDESV (reference sequence). The CDR3 runs to 11 residues. The V and J ends lost 3 bases and 6 bases respectively, with 6 bases between them. Assay: immunoSEQ multiplex PCR; the TCRdb copy retains only in-frame clones and omits some. The table records fewer than 60,000 clones, approximately 82% of them present only once. The sequenced sample consisted of peripheral blood. This chain uses TRBV11-1 with TRBJ2-7; TRBD1 is a possible D gene (5 bases). This receptor was obtained from a human donor in a cohort sampled during active COVID-19. The CDR3 loop reads CASSLGREQYF. DNA for the CDR3: TGTGCCAGCAGCTTGGGGCGCGAGCAGTACTTC.